In its sample, the clone carrying this TCR beta chain was seen a few times. Its antigen remains unidentified. The CDR3 covers 16 residues. The V end lost 0 bases, the J end lost 5 bases, and 16 bases lay between the germline ends. The germline gives CDR1 SGHRS, CDR2 YFSETQ. This sample stems from a study of T cell repertoires in cytomegalovirus infection. TCRdb passed the reads through MiXCR, listing each CDR3 protein once. This sample has 95,000 to 150,000 distinct CDR3 sequences; approximately 30% occur once, and the top ten carry roughly 50%. Here the sequenced sample was CD8+ T cells from cultured PBMCs, taken from culture after CMV antigen stimulation. The origin of this receptor is a human donor in good health (CMV status not recorded). Some clones in this sample may be carry-over from other donors' samples. The chain joins TRBV5-1 to TRBJ2-3; tentatively, D is TRBD2 (5 bases). CDR3 coding DNA: TGCGCCAGCAGCTTGGTCGGAGCGGAAAAGGGAGATACGCAGTATTTT. Translated, it gives CASSLVGAEKGDTQYF. The full variable domain, its missing parts supplied by reference TRBV5-1 and TRBJ2-3, is KAGVTQTPRYLIKTRGQQVTLSCSPISGHRSVSWYQQTPGQGLQFLFEYFSETQRNKGNFPGRFSGRQFSNSRSEMNVSTLELGDSALYLCASSLVGAEKGDTQYFGPGTRLTVL.